The clone carrying this TCR beta chain showed up just a few times. The sample comes from a study of blood T cells in healthy people across ages. Study overall: Template switching captured about one barcoded beta molecule per two T cells.

Alongside a J-beta primer mix, a sample-barcoded 5' primer served in a second PCR lasting about 7 to 11 cycles. In TCRdb, the 5' RACE reads were re-called with MiXCR into one record per CDR3 protein. The data hold under 800,000 distinct CDR3 sequences, with over 20% observed a single time. The CDR3 sequence is 15 residues long. Germline V lookup: CDR1 SGHAT, CDR2 FQNNGV. J gave up 0 bases and V 4 bases, and 6 bases lay outside the gene matches. The chain has TRBV11-2 and TRBJ2-7, with 7 bases that match TRBD1. Sample: blood. The sequence came from a man aged 65 to 79 in good health. The CDR3 region is CASSSNTGASYEQYF. The CDR3 DNA sequence: TGTGCCAGCAGCTCAAACACAGGGGCCTCCTACGAGCAGTACTTC. Full variable domain (rest looked up from reference TRBV11-2 and TRBJ2-7): EAGVAQSPRYKIIEKRQSVAFWCNPISGHATLYWYQQILGQGPKLLIQFQNNGVVDDSQLPKDRFSAERLKGVDSTLKIQPAKLEDSAVYLCASSSNTGASYEQYFGPGTRLTVT.